The present T cell receptor (beta chain) was sequenced within a study of blood T cell repertoires in COVID-19. Study overall: COVID-19 samples collected from the United States, Italy and Spain covered acute and convalescent phases. Sample material is recorded as cDNA or gDNA derived from T cells, B-cell-depleted T cells, or PBMCs.

Original methodology: Reference gene primer amplification in the assay estimated nucleated cell counts. TCRdb keeps only in-frame clones here, not all; method: immunoSEQ multiplex PCR. V and J calls and clone size are those listed in that table; D and trimming were worked out from the DNA. The table lists some 340,000 clones, around four fifths of them singletons. The germline V gene has CDR1 GTSNPN and CDR2 SVGIG (reference sequence). The CDR3 is made up of 18 amino acids. With V trimmed by 3 bases and J by 3 bases, 14 bases remained unmatched. Sequenced: peripheral blood. The chain employs TRBV30 and TRBJ1-6; 7 bases align to TRBD1. The receptor was isolated from a man under 40 with active or convalescent COVID-19. The CDR3 DNA follows: TGTGCCTGGAGCGCCAACAGACAGGGTATTATCTATAATTCACCCCTCCACTTT. Amino acid sequence: CAWSANRQGIIYNSPLHF.